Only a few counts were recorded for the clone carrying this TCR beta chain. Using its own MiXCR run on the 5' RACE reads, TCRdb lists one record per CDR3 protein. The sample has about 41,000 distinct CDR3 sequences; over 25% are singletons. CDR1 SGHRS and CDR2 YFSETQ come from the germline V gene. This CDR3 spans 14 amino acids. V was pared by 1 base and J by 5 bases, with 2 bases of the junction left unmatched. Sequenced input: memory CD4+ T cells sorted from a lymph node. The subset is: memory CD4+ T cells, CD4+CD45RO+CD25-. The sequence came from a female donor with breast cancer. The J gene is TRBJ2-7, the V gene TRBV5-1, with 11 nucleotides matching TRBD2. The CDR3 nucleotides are TGCGCCAGCAGCTTGACTAGCGGGAGAAACGAGCAGTACTTC. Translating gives CASSLTSGRNEQYF.